This TCR beta chain was documented in a study of T cell responses to AZD1222 COVID-19 vaccine. Across the study: Second-dose intervals near 4 or 12 weeks were combined.

Whole-study findings and limits: As reported, nearly half of all spike-specific TCRs target variant regions that are unmutated. Repertoire sampling was restricted to post-peak T cell response timepoints.

About this clone itself: What it binds is not known.

Clones were sequenced by immunoSEQ multiplex PCR, and TCRdb holds only the in-frame ones, with some missing. The data hold 65,000 to 85,000 clones, with around 83% observed a single time. The specimen was peripheral blood, collected on day 0 of AZD1222 vaccination. The clonotype was recovered from an adult in good health.

CDR3 in DNA: TGTGCCAGCAGCCCCTATCTAGGGTCCACCGGGGAGCTGTTTTTT. Translation gives CASSPYLGSTGELFF. The chain uses TRBV6-5 and TRBJ2-2; D unclear. The CDR3 sequence is 15 residues long. Per germline, CDR1 MNHEY and CDR2 SVGAGI. V was cut by 6 bases and J by 4 bases, with 15 bases left in between.